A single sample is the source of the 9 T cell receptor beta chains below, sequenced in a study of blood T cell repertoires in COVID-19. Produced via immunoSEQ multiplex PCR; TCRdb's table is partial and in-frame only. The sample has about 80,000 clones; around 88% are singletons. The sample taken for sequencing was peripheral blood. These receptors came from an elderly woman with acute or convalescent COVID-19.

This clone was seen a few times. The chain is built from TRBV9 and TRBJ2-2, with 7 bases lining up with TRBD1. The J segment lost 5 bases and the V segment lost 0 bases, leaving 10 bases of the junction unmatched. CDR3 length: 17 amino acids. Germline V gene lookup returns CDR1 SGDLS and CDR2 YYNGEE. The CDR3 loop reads CASSVAPAGGRTGELFF. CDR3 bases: TGTGCCAGCAGCGTAGCCCCCGCAGGGGGTAGGACCGGGGAGCTGTTTTTT.

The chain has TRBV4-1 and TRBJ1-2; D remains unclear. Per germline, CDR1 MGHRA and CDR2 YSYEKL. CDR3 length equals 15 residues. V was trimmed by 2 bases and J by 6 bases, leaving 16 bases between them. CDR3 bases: TGCGCCAGCAGCCAACCCGCGGCGGGAAACGATGGCTACACCTTC. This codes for CASSQPAAGNDGYTF.

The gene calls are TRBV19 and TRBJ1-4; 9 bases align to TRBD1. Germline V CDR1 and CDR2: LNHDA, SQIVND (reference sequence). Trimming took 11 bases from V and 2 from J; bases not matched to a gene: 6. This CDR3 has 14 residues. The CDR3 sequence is CAGGTGRTNEKLFF. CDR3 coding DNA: TGTGCCGGGGGGACAGGGCGCACTAATGAAAAACTGTTTTTT.

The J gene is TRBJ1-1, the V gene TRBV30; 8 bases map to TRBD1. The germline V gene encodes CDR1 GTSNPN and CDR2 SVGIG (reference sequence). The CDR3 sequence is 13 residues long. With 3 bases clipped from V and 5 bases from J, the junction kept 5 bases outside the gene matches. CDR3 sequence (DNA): TGTGCCTGGAGAAACACAGGGGGAACTGAAGCTTTCTTT. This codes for CAWRNTGGTEAFF.

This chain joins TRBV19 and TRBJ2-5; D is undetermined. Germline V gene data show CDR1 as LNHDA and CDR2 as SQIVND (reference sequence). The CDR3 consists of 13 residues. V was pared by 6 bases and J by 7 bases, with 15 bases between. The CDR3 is CASSPSGIGTQYF. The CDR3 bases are TGTGCCAGTAGCCCGAGTGGTATCGGGACCCAGTACTTC.

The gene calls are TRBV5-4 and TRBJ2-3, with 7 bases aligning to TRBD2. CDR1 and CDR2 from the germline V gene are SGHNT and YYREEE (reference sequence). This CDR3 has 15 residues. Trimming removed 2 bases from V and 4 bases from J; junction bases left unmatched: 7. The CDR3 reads CASSFGSSGSDTQYF. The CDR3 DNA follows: TGTGCCAGCAGCTTCGGCTCTAGCGGATCAGATACGCAGTATTTT.

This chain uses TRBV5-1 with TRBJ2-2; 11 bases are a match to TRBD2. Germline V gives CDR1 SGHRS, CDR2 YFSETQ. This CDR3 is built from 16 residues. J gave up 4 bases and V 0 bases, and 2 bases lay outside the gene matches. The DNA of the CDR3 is TGCGCCAGCAGCTTGGGTGGACTAGCGGGCACCGGGGAGCTGTTTTTT. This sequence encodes CASSLGGLAGTGELFF.

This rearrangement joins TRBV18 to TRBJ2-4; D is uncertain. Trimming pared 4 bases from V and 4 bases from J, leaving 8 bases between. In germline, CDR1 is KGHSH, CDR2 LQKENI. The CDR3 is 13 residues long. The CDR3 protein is CASSLGSKNIQYF. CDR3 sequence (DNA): TGTGCCAGCTCACTGGGCTCTAAAAACATTCAGTACTTC.

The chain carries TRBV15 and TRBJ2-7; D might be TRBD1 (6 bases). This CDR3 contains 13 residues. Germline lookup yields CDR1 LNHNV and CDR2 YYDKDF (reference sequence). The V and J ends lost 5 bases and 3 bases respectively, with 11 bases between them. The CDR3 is CATSAVRGYEQYF. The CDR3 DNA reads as TGTGCCACCAGCGCGGTCAGGGGCTACGAGCAGTACTTC.